This TCR beta chain is from a study of blood T cell repertoires in COVID-19. CDR1 MDHEN and CDR2 SYDVKM come from the germline V gene. V was clipped by 3 bases and J by 3 bases, with 14 bases between them. The CDR3 is 15 amino acids. Assay used: immunoSEQ multiplex PCR; TCRdb lists only in-frame clones, some missing. The table lists approximately 130,000 clones, about 90% of them singletons. This clonotype was sampled from a woman aged 45-65 years who had recovered from COVID-19. Sequences were obtained from peripheral blood. The chain employs TRBV28 and TRBJ2-5; unclear D gene. CDR3 nucleotides: TGTGCCAGCAGTTTTAGAGGAAGAGTCGAAGAGACCCAGTACTTC. Amino acids: CASSFRGRVEETQYF.